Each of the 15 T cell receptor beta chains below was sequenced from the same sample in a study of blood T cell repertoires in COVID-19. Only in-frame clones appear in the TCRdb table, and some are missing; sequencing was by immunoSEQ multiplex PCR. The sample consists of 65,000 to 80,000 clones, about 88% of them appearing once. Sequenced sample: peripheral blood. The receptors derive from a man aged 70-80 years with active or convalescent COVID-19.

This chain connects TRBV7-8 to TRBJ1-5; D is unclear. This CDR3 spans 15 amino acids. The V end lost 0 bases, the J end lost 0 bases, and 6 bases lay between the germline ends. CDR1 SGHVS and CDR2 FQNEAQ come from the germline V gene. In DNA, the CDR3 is TGTGCCAGCAGCTTAGCACAACATAGCAATCAGCCCCAGCATTTT. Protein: CASSLAQHSNQPQHF.

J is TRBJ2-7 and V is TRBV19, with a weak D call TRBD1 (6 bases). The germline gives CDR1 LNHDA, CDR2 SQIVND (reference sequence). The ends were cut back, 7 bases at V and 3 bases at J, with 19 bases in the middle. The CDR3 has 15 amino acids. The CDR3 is CASTPRAGASYEQYF. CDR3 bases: TGTGCCAGTACCCCGCGAGCAGGGGCAAGCTACGAGCAGTACTTC. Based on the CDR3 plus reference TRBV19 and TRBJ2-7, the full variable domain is DGGITQSPKYLFRKEGQNVTLSCEQNLNHDAMYWYRQDPGQGLRLIYYSQIVNDFQKGDIAEGYSVSREKKESFPLTVTSAQKNPTAFYLCASTPRAGASYEQYFGPGTRLTVT.

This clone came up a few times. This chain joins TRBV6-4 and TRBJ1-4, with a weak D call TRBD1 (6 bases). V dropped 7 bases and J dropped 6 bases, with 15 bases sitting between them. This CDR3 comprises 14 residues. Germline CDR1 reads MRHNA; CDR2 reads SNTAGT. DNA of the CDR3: TGTGCCAGCACAAGGGGCAGGGGAGATGAAAAACTGTTTTTT. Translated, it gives CASTRGRGDEKLFF.

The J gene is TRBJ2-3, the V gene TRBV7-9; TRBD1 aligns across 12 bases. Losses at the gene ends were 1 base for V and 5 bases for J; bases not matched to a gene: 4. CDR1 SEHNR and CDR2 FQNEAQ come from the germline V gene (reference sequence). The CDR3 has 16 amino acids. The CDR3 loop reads CASSLGDRGRRDTQYF. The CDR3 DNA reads TGTGCCAGCAGCTTAGGGGACAGGGGGCGTCGAGATACGCAGTATTTT.

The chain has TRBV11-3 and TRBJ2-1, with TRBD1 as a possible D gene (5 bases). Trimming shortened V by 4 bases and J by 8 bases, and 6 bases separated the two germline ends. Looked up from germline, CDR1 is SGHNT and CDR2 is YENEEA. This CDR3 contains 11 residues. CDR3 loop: CASSSGHEQFF. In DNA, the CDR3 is TGTGCCAGCAGCTCAGGGCATGAGCAGTTCTTC.

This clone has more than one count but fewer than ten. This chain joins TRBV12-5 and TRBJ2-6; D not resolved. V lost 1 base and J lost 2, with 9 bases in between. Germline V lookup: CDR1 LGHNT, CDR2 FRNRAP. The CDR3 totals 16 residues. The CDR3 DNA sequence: TGTGCTAGTGGTTTGGCTACCCATACTGGGGCCAACGTCCTGACTTTC. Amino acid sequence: CASGLATHTGANVLTF.

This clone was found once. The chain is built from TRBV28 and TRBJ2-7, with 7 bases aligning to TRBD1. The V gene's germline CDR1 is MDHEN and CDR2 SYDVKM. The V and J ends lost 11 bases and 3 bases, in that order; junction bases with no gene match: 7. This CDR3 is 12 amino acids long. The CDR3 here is CAVGTEIYEQYF. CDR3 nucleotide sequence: TGTGCCGTAGGGACAGAAATCTACGAGCAGTACTTC.

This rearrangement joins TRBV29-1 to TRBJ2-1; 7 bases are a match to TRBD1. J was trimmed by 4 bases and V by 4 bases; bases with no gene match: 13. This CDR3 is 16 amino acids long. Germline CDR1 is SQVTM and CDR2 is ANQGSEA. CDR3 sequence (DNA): TGCAGCGTTGTAAAGGATGGGCAGGGGGTTTACAATGAGCAGTTCTTC. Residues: CSVVKDGQGVYNEQFF.

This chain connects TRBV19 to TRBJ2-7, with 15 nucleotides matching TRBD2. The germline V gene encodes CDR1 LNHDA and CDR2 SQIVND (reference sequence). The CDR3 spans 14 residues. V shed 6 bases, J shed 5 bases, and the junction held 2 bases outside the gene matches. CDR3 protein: CASSGTSGRHEQYF. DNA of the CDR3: TGTGCCAGTAGCGGGACTAGCGGGAGGCACGAGCAGTACTTC.

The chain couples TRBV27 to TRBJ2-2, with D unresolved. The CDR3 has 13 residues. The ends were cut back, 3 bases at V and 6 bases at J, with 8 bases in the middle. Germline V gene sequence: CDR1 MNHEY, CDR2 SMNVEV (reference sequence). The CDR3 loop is CASSFRLAGELFF. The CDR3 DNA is TGTGCCAGCAGTTTTCGCCTAGCCGGGGAGCTGTTTTTT.

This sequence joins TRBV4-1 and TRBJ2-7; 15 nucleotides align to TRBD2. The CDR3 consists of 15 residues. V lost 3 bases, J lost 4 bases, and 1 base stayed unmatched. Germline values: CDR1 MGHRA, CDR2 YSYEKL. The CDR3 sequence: CASSQGLAGGYEQYF. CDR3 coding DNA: TGCGCCAGCAGCCAGGGACTAGCGGGGGGATACGAGCAGTACTTC.

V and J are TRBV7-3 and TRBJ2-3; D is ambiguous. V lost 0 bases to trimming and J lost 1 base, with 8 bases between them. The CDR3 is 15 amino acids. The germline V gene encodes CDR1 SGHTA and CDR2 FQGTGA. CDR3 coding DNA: TGTGCCAGCAGCTTAACGAGCTCGCGCACAGATACGCAGTATTTT. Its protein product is CASSLTSSRTDTQYF.

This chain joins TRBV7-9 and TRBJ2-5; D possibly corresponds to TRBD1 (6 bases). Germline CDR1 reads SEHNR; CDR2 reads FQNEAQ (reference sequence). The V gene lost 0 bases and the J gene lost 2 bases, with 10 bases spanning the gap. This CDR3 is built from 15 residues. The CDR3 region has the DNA TGTGCCAGCAGCTTAGCGAGGGGGTTTCAAGAGACCCAGTACTTC. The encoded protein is CASSLARGFQETQYF.

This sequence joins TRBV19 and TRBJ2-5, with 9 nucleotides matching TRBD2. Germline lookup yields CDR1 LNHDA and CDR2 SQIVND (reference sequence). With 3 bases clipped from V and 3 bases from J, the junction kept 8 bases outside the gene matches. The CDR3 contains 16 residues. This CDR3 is CASSIAASGAKETQYF. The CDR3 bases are TGTGCCAGTAGTATCGCTGCTAGCGGGGCCAAAGAGACCCAGTACTTC.

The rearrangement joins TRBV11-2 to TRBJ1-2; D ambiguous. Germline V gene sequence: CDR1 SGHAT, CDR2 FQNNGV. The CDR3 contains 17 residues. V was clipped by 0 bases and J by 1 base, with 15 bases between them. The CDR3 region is CASSLDQTGFHNYGYTF. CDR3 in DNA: TGTGCCAGCAGCTTAGATCAGACCGGGTTTCATAACTATGGCTACACCTTC.